What follows is one T cell receptor (beta chain) and its context. What it recognizes is unknown. This CDR3 comprises 15 residues. Germline CDR1 is LNHDA and CDR2 is SQIVND (reference sequence). Trimming removed 3 bases at V and 2 bases at J, with 11 bases between. These data come from a study of T cell responses to AZD1222 COVID-19 vaccine. Whole-study results and caveats: Only a handful of AZD1222 recipients were seropositive at baseline.

TCRdb's table, derived via immunoSEQ multiplex PCR, lists solely in-frame clones and lacks some. Of around 170,000 clones listed, around nine tenths were seen once; the top ten hold approximately 1.9%. This receptor was taken from an adult who received the AZD1222 COVID-19 vaccine. This chain uses TRBV19 with TRBJ2-1; possibly TRBD2 for D (5 bases). The material sequenced was peripheral blood, taken 28 days after the second AZD1222 dose. Written as DNA, the CDR3 is TGTGCCAGTAGTATTGGGCTAGCCCCCTACAATGAGCAGTTCTTC. Its translation: CASSIGLAPYNEQFF.